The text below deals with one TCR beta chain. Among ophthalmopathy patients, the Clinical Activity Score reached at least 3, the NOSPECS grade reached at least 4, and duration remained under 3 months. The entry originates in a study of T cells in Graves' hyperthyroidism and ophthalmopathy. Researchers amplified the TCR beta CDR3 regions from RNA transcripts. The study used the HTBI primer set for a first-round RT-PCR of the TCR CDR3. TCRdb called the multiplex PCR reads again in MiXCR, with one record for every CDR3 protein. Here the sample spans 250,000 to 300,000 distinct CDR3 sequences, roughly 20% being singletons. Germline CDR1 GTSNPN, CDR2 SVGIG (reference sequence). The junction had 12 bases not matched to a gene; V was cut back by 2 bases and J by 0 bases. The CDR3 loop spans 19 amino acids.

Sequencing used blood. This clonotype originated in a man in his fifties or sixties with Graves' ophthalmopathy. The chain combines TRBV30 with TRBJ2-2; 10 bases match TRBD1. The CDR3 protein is CAWSPGTGDTLSNTGELFF. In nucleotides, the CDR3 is TGTGCCTGGAGTCCCGGGACAGGGGACACTTTGTCGAACACCGGGGAGCTGTTTTTT.